This TCR beta chain originates from a study of blood T cell repertoires in COVID-19. Study background: Whether acute or convalescent, the COVID-19 samples came from the United States, Italy and Spain. Nucleic acid was either cDNA or gDNA, and it came from T cells, B-cell-depleted T cells, or PBMCs.

Authors' analysis steps: The authors estimated nucleated cell counts from reference gene primer amplification. The assay was immunoSEQ multiplex PCR, and TCRdb's table has in-frame clones only and misses some. The D gene and trimming were derived from the DNA, and the V and J assignments and clone size from that table. The sample shows fewer than 85,000 clones, roughly 85% of them seen only once. CDR3 size: 15 residues. Unmatched junction bases numbered 10, after V lost 2 bases and J lost 8 bases. CDR1 MNHEY and CDR2 SVGEGT come from the germline V gene. This clonotype originated in a man between 60 and 75 years old with acute or convalescent COVID-19. The V gene is TRBV6-2 or TRBV6-3, the J gene TRBJ1-2; TRBD1 agrees at 8 bases. The sequencing sample was made of peripheral blood. CDR3 residues: CASSYGPPGGRGYTF. The CDR3 nucleotides are TGTGCCAGCAGTTACGGCCCACCAGGGGGCCGAGGCTACACCTTC.